A selection of T cell receptor beta chains follows, all from one sample in a study of T cell responses to AZD1222 COVID-19 vaccine. Repertoires were generated with immunoSEQ multiplex PCR, while TCRdb's copy carries only in-frame clones and drops some. The table includes 70,000 to 95,000 clones, about 89% detected once. Sequenced material: peripheral blood, taken 28 days after the second AZD1222 dose. These TCRs come from an adult who received the AZD1222 COVID-19 vaccine. Both conserved end residues are part of each CDR3. The order of the fields is J gene, D gene, V gene, clone size, CDR3 protein, CDR3 DNA. D genes are given only for firm matches. Not all rows give a size; the values are once, few, many and, for expanded clones, a class.

>TRBJ2-5|TRBD2|TRBV12-3/TRBV12-4|NA
CATRGGQRETQYF
TGTGCCACTCGGGGGGGTCAGAGAGAGACCCAGTACTTC
>TRBJ2-3|NA|TRBV2|NA
CASSESRGYGDTQYF
TGTGCCAGCAGCGAATCTAGGGGGTACGGAGATACGCAGTATTTT
>TRBJ1-4|NA|TRBV15|NA
CATSREGRSNEKLFF
TGTGCCACCAGCAGAGAGGGCAGGAGTAATGAAAAACTGTTTTTT
>TRBJ2-2|TRBD2|TRBV5-4|NA
CASSVSGHRTGELFF
TGTGCCAGCAGCGTTAGCGGGCACCGTACCGGGGAGCTGTTTTTT
>TRBJ1-1|NA|TRBV12-3/TRBV12-4|NA
CASSFVGTTEAFF
TGTGCCAGCAGTTTCGTCGGAACCACTGAAGCTTTCTTT
>TRBJ2-2|NA|TRBV6-2/TRBV6-3|NA
CASSLSRLGIGTGELFF
TGTGCCAGCAGTCTCTCCCGATTGGGGATAGGCACCGGGGAGCTGTTTTTT
>TRBJ1-4|TRBD1|TRBV18|NA
CASSPRAGGDEKLFF
TGTGCCAGCTCACCACGGGCAGGGGGAGATGAAAAACTGTTTTTT
>TRBJ1-1|NA|TRBV2|NA
CASSGQRGNTEAFF
TGTGCCAGCAGTGGGCAGAGGGGAAACACTGAAGCTTTCTTT
>TRBJ2-7|NA|TRBV6-5|NA
CASSPRVYEQYF
TGTGCCAGCAGCCCCAGAGTCTACGAGCAGTACTTC
>TRBJ2-1|NA|TRBV19|NA
CASNVGASGDEQFF
TGTGCCAGTAACGTGGGCGCAAGTGGGGATGAGCAGTTCTTC
>TRBJ2-7|NA|TRBV12-3/TRBV12-4|NA
CASSYLSEGEQYF
TGTGCCAGCAGTTACCTGTCTGAGGGCGAGCAGTACTTC
>TRBJ1-1|NA|TRBV10-3|NA
CAISESGMNTEAFF
TGTGCCATCAGTGAGTCAGGCATGAACACTGAAGCTTTCTTT
>TRBJ1-6|NA|TRBV5-6|NA
CASTWHQVNSPLHF
TGTGCCAGCACCTGGCACCAGGTTAACTCACCCCTCCACTTT
>TRBJ1-2|NA|TRBV5-1|NA
CASSLGGGGYTF
TGCGCCAGCAGCTTGGGAGGTGGTGGCTACACCTTC
>TRBJ1-2|NA|TRBV9|NA
CASTPMANYGYTF
TGTGCCAGCACACCTATGGCCAACTATGGCTACACCTTC
>TRBJ2-2|NA|TRBV19|NA
CASSNRVNTGELFF
TGTGCCAGTAGTAACAGGGTCAACACCGGGGAGCTGTTTTTT
>TRBJ2-7|TRBD1|TRBV23-1|NA
CASSHRTGGPYEQYF
TGCGCCAGCAGTCACCGGACAGGGGGTCCTTACGAGCAGTACTTC
>TRBJ2-3|TRBD2|TRBV2|few
CASSAAGGRTQYF
TGTGCCAGCAGTGCAGCGGGGGGGCGGACGCAGTATTTT
>TRBJ1-5|TRBD1|TRBV6-5|NA
CASSYTGADQPQHF
TGTGCCAGCAGTTACACAGGGGCCGATCAGCCCCAGCATTTT
>TRBJ1-1|TRBD1|TRBV19|NA
CASSHYRGRRAEAFF
TGTGCCAGTAGCCACTACAGGGGGCGTAGAGCTGAAGCTTTCTTT
>TRBJ1-1|NA|TRBV5-1|once
CASSLGGVGETEAFF
TGCGCCAGCAGCTTGGGAGGCGTGGGGGAGACTGAAGCTTTCTTT
>TRBJ1-6|NA|TRBV19|few
CASSMGRYNSPLHF
TGTGCCAGTAGTATGGGCCGATATAATTCACCCCTCCACTTT
>TRBJ1-2|NA|TRBV19|NA
CASTSGRTANYGYTF
TGTGCCAGTACCTCCGGGAGGACAGCTAACTATGGCTACACCTTC
>TRBJ2-3|NA|TRBV7-8|NA
CASSPRAAGGTDTQYF
TGTGCCAGCAGCCCCCGGGCAGCTGGGGGCACAGATACGCAGTATTTT
>TRBJ1-6|NA|TRBV19|NA
CASSPGGSYNSPLHF
TGTGCCAGTAGCCCGGGAGGGAGTTATAATTCACCCCTCCACTTT
>TRBJ1-6|NA|TRBV27|NA
CASSPLGRNSPLHF
TGTGCCAGCAGTCCCTTGGGTAGGAATTCACCCCTCCACTTT
>TRBJ2-1|TRBD2|TRBV12-5|NA
CASGLSARSGGANEQFF
TGTGCTAGTGGTTTGTCGGCGCGTAGCGGGGGGGCCAATGAGCAGTTCTTC
>TRBJ2-2|NA|TRBV4-1|NA
CASSQPWGTGELFF
TGCGCCAGCAGCCAGCCTTGGGGGACCGGGGAGCTGTTTTTT
>TRBJ1-5|NA|TRBV6-5|NA
CASSYVRGNQPQHF
TGTGCCAGCAGTTATGTCAGGGGCAATCAGCCCCAGCATTTT
>TRBJ1-1|NA|TRBV7-8|NA
CASSLLAAGTSNTEAFF
TGTGCCAGCAGCTTATTAGCAGCCGGGACAAGTAACACTGAAGCTTTCTTT
>TRBJ2-2|TRBD1|TRBV2|NA
CASTNNRGHNTGELFF
TGTGCCAGCACTAACAACAGGGGGCATAACACCGGGGAGCTGTTTTTT
>TRBJ1-2|NA|TRBV29-1|NA
CSVERQDSNYGYTF
TGCAGCGTTGAACGACAGGACTCTAACTATGGCTACACCTTC
>TRBJ2-5|TRBD2|TRBV7-8|NA
CASSAGGVGQETQYF
TGTGCCAGCAGCGCCGGGGGGGTCGGCCAAGAGACCCAGTACTTC